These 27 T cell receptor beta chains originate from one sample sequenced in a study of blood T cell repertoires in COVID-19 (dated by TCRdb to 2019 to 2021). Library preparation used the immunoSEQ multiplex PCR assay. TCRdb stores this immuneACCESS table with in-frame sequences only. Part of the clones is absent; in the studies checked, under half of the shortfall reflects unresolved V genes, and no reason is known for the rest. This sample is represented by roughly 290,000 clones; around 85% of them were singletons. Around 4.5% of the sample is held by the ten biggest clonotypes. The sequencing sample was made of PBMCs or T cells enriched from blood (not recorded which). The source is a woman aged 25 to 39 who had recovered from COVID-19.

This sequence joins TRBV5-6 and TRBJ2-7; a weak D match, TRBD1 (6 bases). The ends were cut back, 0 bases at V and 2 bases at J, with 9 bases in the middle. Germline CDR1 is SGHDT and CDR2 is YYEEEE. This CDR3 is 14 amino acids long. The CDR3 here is CASSLGGDTYEQYF. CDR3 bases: TGTGCCAGCAGCTTGGGTGGGGACACCTACGAGCAGTACTTC.

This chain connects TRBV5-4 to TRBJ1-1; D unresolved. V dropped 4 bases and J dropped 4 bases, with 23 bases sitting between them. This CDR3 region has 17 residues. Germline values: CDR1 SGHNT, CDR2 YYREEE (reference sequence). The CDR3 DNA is TGTGCCAGCAGCCCACTACTAGACGGGTATCCGGGCACTGAAGCTTTCTTT. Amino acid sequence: CASSPLLDGYPGTEAFF. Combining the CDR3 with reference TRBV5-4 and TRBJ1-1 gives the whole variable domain ETGVTQSPTHLIKTRGQQVTLRCSSQSGHNTVSWYQQALGQGPQFIFQYYREEENGRGNFPPRFSGLQFPNYSSELNVNALELDDSALYLCASSPLLDGYPGTEAFFGQGTRLTVV.

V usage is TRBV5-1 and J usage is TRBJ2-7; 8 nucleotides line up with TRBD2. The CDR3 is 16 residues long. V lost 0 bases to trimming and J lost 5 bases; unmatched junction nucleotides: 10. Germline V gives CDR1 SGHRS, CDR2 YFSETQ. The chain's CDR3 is CASSLVAAGGGHEQYF. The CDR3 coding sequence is TGCGCCAGCAGCTTGGTCGCGGCGGGAGGCGGCCACGAGCAGTACTTC.

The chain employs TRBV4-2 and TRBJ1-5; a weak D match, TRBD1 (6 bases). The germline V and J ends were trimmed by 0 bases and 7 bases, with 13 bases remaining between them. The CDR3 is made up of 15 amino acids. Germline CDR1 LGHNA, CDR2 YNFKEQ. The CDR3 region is CASSQDYIGGQPQHF. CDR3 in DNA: TGTGCCAGCAGCCAAGATTATATAGGGGGACAGCCCCAGCATTTT.

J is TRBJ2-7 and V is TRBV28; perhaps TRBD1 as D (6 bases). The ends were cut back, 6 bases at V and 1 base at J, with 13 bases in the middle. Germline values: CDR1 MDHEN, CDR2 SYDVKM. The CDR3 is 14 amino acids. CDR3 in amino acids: CASSGWQGSYEQYF. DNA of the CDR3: TGTGCCAGCAGCGGGTGGCAGGGGTCCTACGAGCAGTACTTC.

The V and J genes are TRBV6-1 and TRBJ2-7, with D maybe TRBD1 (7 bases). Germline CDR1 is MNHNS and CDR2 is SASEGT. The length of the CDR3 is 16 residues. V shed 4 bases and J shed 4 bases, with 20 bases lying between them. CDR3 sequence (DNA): TGTGCCAGCAGTGGCCAGACAGGGTGGGGGGTTTACGAGCAGTACTTC. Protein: CASSGQTGWGVYEQYF.

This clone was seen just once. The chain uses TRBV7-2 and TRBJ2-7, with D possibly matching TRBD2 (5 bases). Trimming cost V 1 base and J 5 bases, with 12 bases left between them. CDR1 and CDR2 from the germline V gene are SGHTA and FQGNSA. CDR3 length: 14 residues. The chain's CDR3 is CASSLGTAAHEQYF. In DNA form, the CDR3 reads TGTGCCAGCAGCTTAGGGACTGCCGCCCACGAGCAGTACTTC.

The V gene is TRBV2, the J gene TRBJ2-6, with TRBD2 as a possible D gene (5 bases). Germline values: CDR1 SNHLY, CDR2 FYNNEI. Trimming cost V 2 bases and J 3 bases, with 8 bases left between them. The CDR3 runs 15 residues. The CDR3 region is CASSEPGYGANVLTF. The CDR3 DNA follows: TGTGCCAGCAGTGAACCGGGGTATGGGGCCAACGTCCTGACTTTC.

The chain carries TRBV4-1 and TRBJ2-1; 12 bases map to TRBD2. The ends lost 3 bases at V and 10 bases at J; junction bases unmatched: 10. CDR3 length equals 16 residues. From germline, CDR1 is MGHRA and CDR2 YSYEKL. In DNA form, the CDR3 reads TGCGCCAGCAGCCAGATCGGACTAGCGGGGATTTGGGAGCAGTTCTTC. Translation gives CASSQIGLAGIWEQFF.

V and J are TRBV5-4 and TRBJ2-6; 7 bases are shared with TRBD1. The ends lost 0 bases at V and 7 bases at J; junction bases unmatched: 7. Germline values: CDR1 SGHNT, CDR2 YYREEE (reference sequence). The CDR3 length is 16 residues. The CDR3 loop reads CASSLAGGAFANVLTF. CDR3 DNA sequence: TGTGCCAGCAGCTTGGCAGGGGGTGCCTTCGCCAACGTCCTGACTTTC.

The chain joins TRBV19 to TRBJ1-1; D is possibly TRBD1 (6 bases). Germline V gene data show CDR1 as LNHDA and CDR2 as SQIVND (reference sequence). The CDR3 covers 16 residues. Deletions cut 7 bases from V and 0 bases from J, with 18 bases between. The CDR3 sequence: CASTPLTGQMNTEAFF. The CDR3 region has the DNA TGTGCCAGTACTCCCCTCACGGGACAAATGAACACTGAAGCTTTCTTT.

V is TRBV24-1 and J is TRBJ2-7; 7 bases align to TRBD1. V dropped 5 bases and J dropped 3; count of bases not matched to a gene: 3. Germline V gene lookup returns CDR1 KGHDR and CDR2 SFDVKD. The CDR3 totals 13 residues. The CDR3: CATSGRGHYEQYF. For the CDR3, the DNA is TGTGCCACCAGTGGTAGGGGGCACTACGAGCAGTACTTC.

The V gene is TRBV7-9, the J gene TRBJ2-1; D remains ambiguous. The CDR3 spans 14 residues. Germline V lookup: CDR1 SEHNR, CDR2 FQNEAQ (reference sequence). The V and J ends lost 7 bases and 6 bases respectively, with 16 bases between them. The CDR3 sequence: CASKKTPIPNEQFF. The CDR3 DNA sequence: TGTGCCAGCAAGAAGACTCCCATCCCCAATGAGCAGTTCTTC.

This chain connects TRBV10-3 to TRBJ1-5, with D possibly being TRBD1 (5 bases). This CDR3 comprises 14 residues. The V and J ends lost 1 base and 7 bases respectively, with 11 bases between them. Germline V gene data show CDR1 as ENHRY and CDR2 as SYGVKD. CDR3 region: CAISEFVRGQPQHF. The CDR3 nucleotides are TGTGCCATCAGTGAGTTTGTTAGGGGCCAGCCCCAGCATTTT.

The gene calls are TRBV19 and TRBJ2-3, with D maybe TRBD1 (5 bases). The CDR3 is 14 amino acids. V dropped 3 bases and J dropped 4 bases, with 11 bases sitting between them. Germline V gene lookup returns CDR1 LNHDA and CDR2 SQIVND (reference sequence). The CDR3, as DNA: TGTGCCAGTAGTATTGCCGAAGGGGCAGATACGCAGTATTTT. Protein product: CASSIAEGADTQYF.

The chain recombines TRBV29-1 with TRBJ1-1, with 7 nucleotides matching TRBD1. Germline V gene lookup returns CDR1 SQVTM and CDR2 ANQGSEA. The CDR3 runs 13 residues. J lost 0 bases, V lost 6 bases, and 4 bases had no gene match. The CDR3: CSVDGQVNTEAFF. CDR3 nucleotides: TGCAGCGTAGACGGACAGGTGAACACTGAAGCTTTCTTT.

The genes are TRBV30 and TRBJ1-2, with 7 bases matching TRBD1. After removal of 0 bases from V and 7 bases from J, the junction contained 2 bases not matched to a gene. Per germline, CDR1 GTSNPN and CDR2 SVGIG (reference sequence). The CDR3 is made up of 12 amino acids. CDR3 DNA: TGTGCCTGGAGTGTGGACAGGACTGGCTACACCTTC. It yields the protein CAWSVDRTGYTF.

The CDR3 loop reads CASSLLGSTDTQYF. CDR3 DNA sequence: TGTGCCAGCAGCCTGCTCGGTAGCACAGATACGCAGTATTTT. The V gene is TRBV5-5, the J gene TRBJ2-3; D gene uncertain. Trimming took off 4 bases at V and 0 bases at J, with 9 bases between the two ends. Per the germline V gene, CDR1 is SGHKS and CDR2 is YYEKEE (reference sequence). This CDR3 has 14 amino acids.

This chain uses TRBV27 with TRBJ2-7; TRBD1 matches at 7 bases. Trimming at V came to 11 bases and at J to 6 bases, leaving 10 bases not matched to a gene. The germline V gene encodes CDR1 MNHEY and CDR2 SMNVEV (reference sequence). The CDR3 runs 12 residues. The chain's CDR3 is CAPDGQAAEQYF. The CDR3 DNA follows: TGTGCCCCCGACGGACAGGCCGCCGAGCAGTACTTC.

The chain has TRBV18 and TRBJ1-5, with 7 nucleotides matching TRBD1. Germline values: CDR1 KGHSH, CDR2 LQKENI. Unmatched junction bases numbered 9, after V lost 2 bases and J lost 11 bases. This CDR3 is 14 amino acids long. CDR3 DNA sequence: TGTGCCAGCTCACCAGGGACAGACATGACGTCCCAGCATTTT. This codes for CASSPGTDMTSQHF.

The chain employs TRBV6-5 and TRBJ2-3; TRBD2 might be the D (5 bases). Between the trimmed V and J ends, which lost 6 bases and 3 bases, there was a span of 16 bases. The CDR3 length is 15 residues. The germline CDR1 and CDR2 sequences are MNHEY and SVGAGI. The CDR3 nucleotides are TGTGCCAGCAGCCAAACCGGGAATCCAACAGATACGCAGTATTTT. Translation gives CASSQTGNPTDTQYF.

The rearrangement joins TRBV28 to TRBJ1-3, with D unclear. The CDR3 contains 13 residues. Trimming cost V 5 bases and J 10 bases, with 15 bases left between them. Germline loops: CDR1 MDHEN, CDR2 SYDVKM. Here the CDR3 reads CASSPRVVPTIYF. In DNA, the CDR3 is TGTGCCAGCAGTCCCCGGGTAGTCCCAACCATATATTTT.

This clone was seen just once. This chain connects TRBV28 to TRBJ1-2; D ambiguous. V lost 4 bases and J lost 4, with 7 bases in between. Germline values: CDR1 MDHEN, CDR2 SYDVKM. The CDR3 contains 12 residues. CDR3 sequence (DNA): TGTGCCAGCAGTTGGGAGTTCTATGGCTACACCTTC. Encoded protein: CASSWEFYGYTF.

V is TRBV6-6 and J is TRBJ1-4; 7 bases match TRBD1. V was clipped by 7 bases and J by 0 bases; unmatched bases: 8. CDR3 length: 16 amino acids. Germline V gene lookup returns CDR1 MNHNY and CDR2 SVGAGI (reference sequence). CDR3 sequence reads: CASTKQGTATNEKLFF. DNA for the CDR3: TGTGCCAGCACCAAACAGGGGACGGCAACTAATGAAAAACTGTTTTTT.

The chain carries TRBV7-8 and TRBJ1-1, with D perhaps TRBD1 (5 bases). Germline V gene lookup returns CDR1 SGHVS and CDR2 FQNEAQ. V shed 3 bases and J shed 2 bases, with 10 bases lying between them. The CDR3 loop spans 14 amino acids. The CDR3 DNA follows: TGTGCCAGCAGCTTGGGACTCACTAACACTGAAGCTTTCTTT. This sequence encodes CASSLGLTNTEAFF.

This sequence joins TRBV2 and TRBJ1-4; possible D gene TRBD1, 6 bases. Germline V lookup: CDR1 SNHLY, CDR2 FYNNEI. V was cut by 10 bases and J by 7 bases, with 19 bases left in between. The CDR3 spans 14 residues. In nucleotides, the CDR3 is TGTGCCAACGCATTTGACAGGTTCGGTGAAAAACTGTTTTTT. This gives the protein CANAFDRFGEKLFF.

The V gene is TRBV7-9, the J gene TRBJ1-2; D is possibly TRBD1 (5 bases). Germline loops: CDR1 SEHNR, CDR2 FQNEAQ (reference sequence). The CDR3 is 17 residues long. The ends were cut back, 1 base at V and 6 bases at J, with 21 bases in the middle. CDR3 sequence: CASSLGQGIFGINGYTF. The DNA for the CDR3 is TGTGCCAGCAGCTTAGGCCAGGGAATATTTGGTATCAATGGCTACACCTTC.